This TCR beta chain derives from a study of cytomegalovirus exposure and HLA in healthy donors. To note about this clone: Its antigen remains unidentified.

V shed 2 bases and J 0 bases; nucleotides not matched to a gene: 4. Germline-derived CDR1 and CDR2 are MNHEY and SVGAGI. This CDR3 contains 16 residues. The assay was immunoSEQ multiplex PCR, and TCRdb's table has in-frame clones only and misses some. The sample contains around 250,000 clones, 90% of which appear only once. The study, taken as a whole, reports: Whilst most TCR sequences proved rare, a subset of public TCRs occurred across many donors. In vitro assays verified that three CMV-associated chains recognized CMV antigens specifically.

The sequence was collected from a woman aged 25 to 45 in good health and CMV-seronegative. This sequence joins TRBV6-5 and TRBJ2-1; 7 nucleotides line up with TRBD2. The sequencing sample was made of PBMCs. The DNA of the CDR3 is TGTGCCAGCAGTTACCTCGGGAGGAGCTCCTACAATGAGCAGTTCTTC. Protein sequence: CASSYLGRSSYNEQFF.